This T cell receptor beta chain was sequenced during a study of technical replicates of blood from a few donors (dated by TCRdb to 2016 to 2017). As to this clone: It has no known antigen specificity. No base-level quality is on record; no much larger clone is a single base apart.

Germline trimming amounts to 7 bases on V and 3 bases on J, with 6 as the count of junction bases outside the gene matches. Reading the germline V gene (reference sequence) gives CDR1 MNHNY and CDR2 SVGAGI. CDR3 length: 14 amino acids, cysteine to phenylalanine. The CDR3 DNA has 42 bases and is translated from base 1. Receptors were amplified or captured by the immunoSEQ multiplex PCR assay. TCRdb obtained this table from immuneACCESS and retained in-frame rearrangements with V and J assigned. These tables miss some clones; where compared with another copy, unresolved V genes account for less than half of the shortfall, and the remainder is unexplained. The sample yields roughly 80,000 clones; around 89% were counted once. About 0.41% of the sample is held by the ten biggest clonotypes.

The sequence was obtained from a human donor in good health. Sequencing was done on a sample of T cells isolated from PBMCs. In this chain, TRBV6-6 is recombined with TRBJ2-7, and 10 junction bases match TRBD1. The CDR3 protein: CASTQDRGSYEQYF. The nucleotide sequence reads as follows: TGTGCCAGCACCCAGGACAGGGGGAGCTACGAGCAGTACTTC.